The T cell receptor beta chain described here comes from a study of T-cell memory formation after mild COVID-19 listed by TCRdb under 2021. For the wider study: TCR sequence clusters from the two donors were found to be largely donor specific. In two donors, T-cell clones that expanded and contracted after mild COVID-19 were followed by sequencing TCRalpha and TCRbeta repertoires longitudinally. The cohort comprised two young, previously healthy adult volunteers, one female and one male.

PBMCs were isolated by Ficoll-Paque density gradient centrifugation. The germline V gene gives CDR1 as MGHRA and CDR2 as YSYEKL. Trimming removed 0 bases from V and 5 bases from J; the gene matches leave 7 bases unexplained. From its cysteine to its phenylalanine, the CDR3 spans 16 amino acids. Left in the record is the CDR3 DNA by itself, 48 bases read in frame from the first base. Instrument used: Illumina NovaSeq 6000. cDNA libraries for TCRalpha and TCRbeta were prepared by 5'RACE using constant-segment primers, with sample barcodes and unique molecular identifiers added. RNA was extracted from every sample with Trizol reagent. Library amplification was performed in two PCR steps, and a second sample barcode and Illumina TruSeq adapters were introduced in the second step. Sequencing of libraries was performed on an Illumina NovaSeq with 2 x 150 bp paired-end reads. Processing in the source paper ran as follows. The reads were demultiplexed and collapsed into UMI-guided consensus sequences using migec v1.2.7. With mixcr v2.1.11, UMI consensuses were aligned to TRA and TRB V and J templates and assembled into clonotypes. A clonotype was counted as expanded or contracted only when both edgeR and NoisET called the clonotype significant, with the noise models trained on biological replicates. For edgeR calls, a false discovery rate-adjusted p below 0.01 and a log2 fold-change threshold of 1 were applied. As an exploratory analysis of dynamics, PCA with hierarchical clustering was applied to max-normalized trajectories of the 1000 most abundant clonotypes. The CD4 or CD8 phenotype of responding clones was assigned using the separately sequenced CD4+ and CD8+ repertoires. TCRdb applied fastp at Q25 and MiXCR to the public reads, then kept only in-frame beta chains. Each CDR3 protein appears once, grouped with its most common genes and DNA. What appears here as the V and J calls and clone size reflects TCRdb's work, not the paper's. This sample gives 250,000 to 300,000 distinct CDR3 sequences in total; about a sixth of them show up just once. 23% of the sample rests with the top ten.

A remark on this clonotype: The antigen it binds to is not known. Base qualities are missing; no much larger clone stands one base away.

The investigation overall reported the following: Contracting CD4+ clones were found mainly in CM and EM memory subsets, while CD8+ clones were enriched in EMRA. Whether the second-wave clones peaking on day 37 were SARS-CoV-2 specific was not confirmed. The detection of some responding clones in pre-infection memory suggests that pre-existing cross-reactive memory T cells joined the SARS-CoV-2 response. The study covered only a couple of mild cases, and larger cohorts including severe cases with pre-infection samples were considered necessary. Clones contracting from day 15 to 85 had balanced CD4/CD8 phenotypes, while a second wave expanding from day 15 to 37 was biased towards CD4+.

The rearrangement combines TRBV4-1 with TRBJ2-3; 8 central nucleotides agree with TRBD1. Sample: PBMCs or a T cell subset sorted from them (not recorded which). This clonotype was sampled from a man younger than 35 who had mild COVID-19 (a few samples of this study predate the infection). The sample titles of this study are shuffled in the database, so cell type and time point are left out; the donor was told from shared clones. The sequence in DNA is TGCGCCAGCAGCCAAGAAGGGGGACAGGTGGGAGATACGCAGTATTTT. It encodes CASSQEGGQVGDTQYF.